The 22 T cell receptor beta chains presented below share a single source sample, sequenced in a study of Graves' ophthalmopathy and Graves' hyperthyroidism. RNA transcripts provided the template for amplifying TCR beta CDR3 regions. Second-round multiplex PCR came after a first-round RT-PCR that employed HTBI primers. From the multiplex PCR reads, TCRdb called clonotypes with MiXCR, one entry per CDR3 protein. This table has 660,000 or so distinct CDR3 sequences, roughly two fifths appearing once. The material sequenced was peripheral blood. The receptors stem from an adult man with Graves' ophthalmopathy.

In the case of this clonotype: At one boundary the junction diverges from the germline segment, which might be a read error. The chain carries TRBV10-3 and TRBJ1-6, with D possibly being TRBD1 (6 bases). The CDR3 runs 17 residues. Germline V gives CDR1 ENHRY, CDR2 SYGVKD. The DNA of the CDR3 is TGTGCCAGCAGTGACCCCCAGGGGATCTCCTATAATTCACCCCTCCACTTT. It encodes CASSDPQGISYNSPLHF.

The chain employs TRBV29-1 and TRBJ1-1; D remains unclear. The CDR3 consists of 12 residues. Germline CDR1 reads SQVTM; CDR2 reads ANQGSEA. The V gene lost 5 bases and the J gene lost 1 base, with 8 bases spanning the gap. DNA of the CDR3: TGCAGCGTTAGCCGGGCGAACACTGAAGCTTTCTTT. This translates into CSVSRANTEAFF.

The chain joins TRBV9 to TRBJ2-3, with 8 bases identical to TRBD2. The CDR3 totals 14 residues. V was clipped by 4 bases and J by 5 bases; unmatched bases: 6. CDR1 and CDR2 from the germline V gene are SGDLS and YYNGEE. The CDR3 here is CASSPGLALDTQYF. DNA of the CDR3: TGTGCCAGCAGCCCCGGACTAGCCCTAGATACGCAGTATTTT.

This clonotype was counted only a few times. This chain joins TRBV12-5 and TRBJ1-4, with TRBD1 as a possible D gene (6 bases). Germline V CDR1 and CDR2: LGHNT, FRNRAP. There are 14 residues in the CDR3. Trimming left V 6 bases short and J 6 bases short, with 14 bases between. CDR3 in DNA: TGTGCTAGTGGGGGGGGCGCCTTTGATGAAAAACTGTTTTTT. The encoded protein is CASGGGAFDEKLFF.

The V call is TRBV19, the J call TRBJ2-7; D gene uncertain. V was shortened by 5 bases and J by 3 bases, with 14 bases between the two germline ends. This CDR3 contains 14 residues. Germline lookup yields CDR1 LNHDA and CDR2 SQIVND (reference sequence). The CDR3 here is CASSSQLFSYEQYF. The CDR3 DNA sequence: TGTGCCAGTAGTTCACAGCTCTTTAGCTACGAGCAGTACTTC.

The chain uses TRBV7-2 and TRBJ2-2; TRBD1 matches at 7 bases. J lost 6 bases, V lost 3 bases, and 10 bases had no gene match. This CDR3 is 16 amino acids long. From germline, CDR1 is SGHTA and CDR2 FQGNSA. The CDR3 nucleotides are TGTGCCAGCAGCTTGCAGACAGGGTCCGTGGCCGGGGAGCTGTTTTTT. This encodes CASSLQTGSVAGELFF.

The chain couples TRBV11-2 to TRBJ2-2; the D is unclear. This CDR3 is built from 13 residues. Germline CDR1 is SGHAT and CDR2 is FQNNGV. Trimming shortened V by 3 bases and J by 7 bases, and 9 bases separated the two germline ends. CDR3 coding DNA: TGTGCCAGCAGCTTGGACGGTGACGGGGAGCTGTTTTTT. Amino acid sequence: CASSLDGDGELFF.

This clonotype was seen ten or more times. This sequence joins TRBV5-8 and TRBJ1-4; 7 nucleotides align to TRBD1. Germline trimming cut 4 bases from V and 11 bases from J; bases unmatched to any gene: 11. Germline V gene lookup returns CDR1 SGHTS and CDR2 YDEGEE. The CDR3 is 14 residues long. As DNA, the CDR3 is TGTGCCAGCAGCATCGACAGGGACTCTTCGAAACTGTTTTTT. It specifies CASSIDRDSSKLFF.

In this sample, this clonotype turned up many times. CDR3 in DNA: TGTGCCAGTTCGACAGTGACTGAAGCTTTCTTT. As protein: CASSTVTEAFF. This chain uses TRBV19 with TRBJ1-1, with D maybe TRBD1 (5 bases). V was shortened by 8 bases and J by 5 bases, with 9 bases between the two germline ends. The CDR3 extends over 11 amino acids. Germline V gives CDR1 LNHDA, CDR2 SQIVND (reference sequence).

Only one count was recorded for this clonotype. The chain uses TRBV20-1 and TRBJ1-5; D unclear. Germline lookup yields CDR1 DFQATT and CDR2 SNEGSKA (reference sequence). Trimming removed 2 bases at V and 7 bases at J, with 9 bases between. The CDR3 is made up of 12 amino acids. The CDR3 reads CSARQARQPQHF. DNA of the CDR3: TGCAGTGCTAGACAGGCCCGACAGCCCCAGCATTTT.

This rearrangement joins TRBV5-1 to TRBJ2-1; perhaps TRBD1 as D (8 bases). CDR3 length equals 18 residues. The ends were cut back, 0 bases at V and 8 bases at J, with 24 bases in the middle. Germline CDR1 is SGHRS and CDR2 is YFSETQ. The CDR3 DNA sequence: TGCGCCAGCAGCTTGGCGGTACGTAGGACAGGGAGGGTCGATGAGCAGTTCTTC. This codes for CASSLAVRRTGRVDEQFF.

The chain joins TRBV6-6 to TRBJ2-7; D is possibly TRBD1 (6 bases). V shed 4 bases and J shed 2 bases, with 12 bases lying between them. The CDR3 extends over 14 amino acids. The germline V gene encodes CDR1 MNHNY and CDR2 SVGAGI (reference sequence). This CDR3 is CASSSLDSTYEQYF. CDR3 DNA sequence: TGTGCCAGCAGTTCTTTGGACAGCACCTACGAGCAGTACTTC.

As regards this clonotype: Relative to the germline gene, one junction end is altered; a read error may explain this. This chain links TRBV27 with TRBJ2-2, with D possibly TRBD1 on 6 matching bases. Germline V CDR1 and CDR2: MNHEY, SMNVEV (reference sequence). CDR3 length: 15 amino acids. The CDR3 DNA follows: TGTGCCAGCAGCCCAACAGGGAAGAACACCGGGGAGCTGCTTTTT. Amino acids: CASSPTGKNTGELLF.

The chain is built from TRBV15 and TRBJ2-7; 14 nucleotides line up with TRBD2. Germline CDR1 reads LNHNV; CDR2 reads YYDKDF (reference sequence). J lost 5 bases, V lost 5 bases, and 5 bases had no gene match. CDR3 length: 15 residues. CDR3 coding DNA: TGTGCCACCAGCGGCGGGACTAGCGGGAGCAACGAGCAGTACTTC. Protein: CATSGGTSGSNEQYF.

This clonotype appeared a few times. V and J are TRBV7-9 and TRBJ2-7, with D possibly being TRBD2 (5 bases). This CDR3 has 14 amino acids. Germline-derived CDR1 and CDR2 are SEHNR and FQNEAQ (reference sequence). V was clipped by 8 bases and J by 3 bases, with 17 bases between them. The CDR3 DNA sequence: TGTGCCAGCTCCCCCCTCGGGGATCGCTACGAGCAGTACTTC. Its translation: CASSPLGDRYEQYF. The full variable domain, in which reference TRBV7-9 and TRBJ2-7 provide the parts outside the CDR3, is DTGVSQNPRHKITKRGQNVTFRCDPISEHNRLYWYRQTLGQGPEFLTYFQNEAQLEKSRLLSDRFSAERPKGSFSTLEIQRTEQGDSAMYLCASSPLGDRYEQYFGPGTRLTVT.

The V and J genes are TRBV7-2 and TRBJ1-6; D gene ambiguous. The V gene's germline CDR1 is SGHTA and CDR2 FQGNSA. Trimming cost V 1 base and J 19 bases, with 26 bases left between them. The CDR3 consists of 16 residues. The chain's CDR3 is CASSLELGSHNSPPHF. The CDR3 DNA sequence: TGTGCCAGCAGCTTAGAATTGGGCTCCCATAATTCACCCCCTCACTTT.

This clonotype was seen a single time. This chain connects TRBV7-2 to TRBJ2-5; possibly TRBD1 or TRBD2 for D (6 bases each). CDR1 and CDR2 (germline): SGHTA, FQGNSA. V lost 3 bases, J lost 9 bases, and 14 bases lay in between. The CDR3 is 13 amino acids. CDR3 amino acids: CASSLVGRGPQYF. Here the CDR3 DNA reads TGTGCCAGCAGCTTGGTTGGTCGGGGGCCCCAGTACTTC. Full variable domain (rest looked up from reference TRBV7-2 and TRBJ2-5): GAGVSQSPSNKVTEKGKDVELRCDPISGHTALYWYRQSLGQGLEFLIYFQGNSAPDKSGLPSDRFSAERTGGSVSTLTIQRTQQEDSAVYLCASSLVGRGPQYFGPGTRLLVL.

This sequence joins TRBV2 and TRBJ1-3; D is perhaps TRBD1 (6 bases). Trimming took 5 bases from V and 0 from J, leaving 11 bases between them. Per germline, CDR1 SNHLY and CDR2 FYNNEI. This CDR3 has 15 residues. CDR3 sequence reads: CASSLQTGSGNTIYF. The DNA for the CDR3 is TGTGCCAGCAGTCTACAGACAGGCTCTGGAAACACCATATATTTT.

This clonotype occurred many times. This sequence joins TRBV20-1 and TRBJ1-2; 7 nucleotides line up with TRBD1. V gave up 6 bases and J gave up 2 bases; unmatched junction bases: 3. The germline V gene has CDR1 DFQATT and CDR2 SNEGSKA (reference sequence). This CDR3 is built from 12 residues. The CDR3 DNA follows: TGCAGTGCGGAGGGACAGAACTATGGCTACACCTTC. Its protein is CSAEGQNYGYTF.

As concerns this clonotype: A read error may account for a junction end that differs from germline. The CDR3 bases are TGTGCCAGTACCATGGATATAACTGGAGACACCATATATTTT. As protein: CASTMDITGDTIYF. This chain links TRBV19 with TRBJ1-3; no clear D gene. Looked up from germline, CDR1 is LNHDA and CDR2 is SQIVND (reference sequence). This CDR3 is built from 14 residues.

The chain uses TRBV2 and TRBJ2-7; 11 bases match TRBD2. With V trimmed by 7 bases and J by 0 bases, 2 bases remained unmatched. Germline CDR1 and CDR2: SNHLY and FYNNEI. The CDR3 is made up of 14 amino acids. The CDR3 reads CASKGLAASYEQYF. The CDR3, as DNA: TGTGCCAGCAAGGGACTAGCGGCCTCCTACGAGCAGTACTTC. Together with reference TRBV2 and TRBJ2-7, the CDR3 gives the full variable domain: EPEVTQTPSHQVTQMGQEVILRCVPISNHLYFYWYRQILGQKVEFLVSFYNNEISEKSEIFDDQFSVERPDGSNFTLKIRSTKLEDSAMYFCASKGLAASYEQYFGPGTRLTVT.

This rearrangement joins TRBV7-2 to TRBJ1-3; no definite D call. Trimming took off 4 bases at V and 4 bases at J, with 11 bases between the two ends. CDR3 length equals 14 residues. Germline V gives CDR1 SGHTA, CDR2 FQGNSA. The chain's CDR3 is CASSSSGHGNTIYF. CDR3 bases: TGTGCCAGCAGCTCTAGCGGGCACGGAAACACCATATATTTT.